This T cell receptor beta chain came from a study of read filtering for tumor transcriptome and immune sequencing. Study summary: TCR-mapped reads were about 3.5 to 11 million with IR-seq versus about 85 to 1273 with RNA-seq.

The library was built from 400 ng RNA with molecular barcoded adaptors for alpha/delta and beta/gamma chains. A single record per CDR3 protein comes from TCRdb applying MiXCR to the reads. This sample has 60,000 to 80,000 distinct CDR3 sequences, with about 15% found just once. Details on this clonotype: A clone one base away is much larger, so this may be a read error.

The CDR3 runs 11 residues. Germline V lookup: CDR1 MNHNY, CDR2 SVGAGI (reference sequence). V was shortened by 8 bases and J by 7 bases, with 9 bases between the two germline ends. Sequenced sample: a population of CD138-negative cells sorted from bone marrow. This chain uses TRBV6-6 with TRBJ2-1; maybe TRBD2 (5 bases). The sequence came from a donor over 35 with multiple myeloma. For the CDR3, the DNA is TGTGCCAGCGCACTAGGGAATGAGCAGTTCTTC. Amino acids: CASALGNEQFF.